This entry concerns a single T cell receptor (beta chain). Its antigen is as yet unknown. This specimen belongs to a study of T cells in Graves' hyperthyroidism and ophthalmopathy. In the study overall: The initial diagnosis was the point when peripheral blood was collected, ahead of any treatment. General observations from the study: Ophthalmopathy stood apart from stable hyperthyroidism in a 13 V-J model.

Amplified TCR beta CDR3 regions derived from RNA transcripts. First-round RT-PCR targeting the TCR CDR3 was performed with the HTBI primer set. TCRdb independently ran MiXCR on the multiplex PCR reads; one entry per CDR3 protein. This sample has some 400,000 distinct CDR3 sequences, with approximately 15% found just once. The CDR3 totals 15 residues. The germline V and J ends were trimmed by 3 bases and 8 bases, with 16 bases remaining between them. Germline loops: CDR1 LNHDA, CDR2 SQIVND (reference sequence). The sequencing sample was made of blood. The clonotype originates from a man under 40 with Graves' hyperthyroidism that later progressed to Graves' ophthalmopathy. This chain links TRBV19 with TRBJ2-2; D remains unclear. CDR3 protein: CASSILPRRSGELFF. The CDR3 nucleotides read TGTGCCAGTAGTATTCTGCCGCGCCGGTCTGGGGAGCTGTTTTTT.